Below are 4 T cell receptor beta chains sequenced from a single sample in a study of blood T cell repertoires in COVID-19. Method: immunoSEQ multiplex PCR; TCRdb's copy keeps in-frame clones and lacks some. The table includes 150,000 to 200,000 clones, 80% to 85% detected once. The source material was peripheral blood. Receptors originate from a woman between 65 and 79 years old with COVID-19, enrolled during active disease.

The chain carries TRBV3-1 (or the pseudogene TRBV3-2) and TRBJ1-2; weak D call: TRBD1 (6 bases). Germline lookup yields CDR1 LGHDT and CDR2 YNNKEL (reference sequence). V was clipped by 4 bases and J by 8 bases, with 11 bases between them. This CDR3 is built from 12 residues. The CDR3 loop reads CASSPGTRGYTF. The CDR3 DNA sequence: TGTGCCAGCAGCCCAGGGACACGGGGCTACACCTTC.

The chain links TRBV2 to TRBJ1-3, with 11 bases aligning to TRBD1. The germline V gene has CDR1 SNHLY and CDR2 FYNNEI. V was clipped by 6 bases and J by 2 bases; unmatched bases: 3. The length of the CDR3 is 15 residues. The CDR3 DNA follows: TGTGCCAGCAGCGGACAGGGGGCTGCTGGAAACACCATATATTTT. It encodes CASSGQGAAGNTIYF.

V is TRBV27 and J is TRBJ2-1, with 8 nucleotides matching TRBD1. Germline CDR1 and CDR2: MNHEY and SMNVEV (reference sequence). The V gene end was trimmed by 4 bases and the J gene end by 9 bases; junction bases not matched to a gene: 11. The CDR3 is made up of 15 amino acids. CDR3 bases: TGTGCCAGCAGTTCCCCGGGACAGGAGCATGGTGAGCAGTTCTTC. Residues: CASSSPGQEHGEQFF.

This rearrangement joins TRBV2 to TRBJ2-4, with D maybe TRBD1 (5 bases). The CDR3 is 14 amino acids. Trimming took 7 bases from V and 0 from J, leaving 10 bases between them. The germline gives CDR1 SNHLY, CDR2 FYNNEI. The CDR3 region is CASIAGIAKNIQYF. CDR3 DNA: TGTGCCAGCATAGCAGGGATAGCCAAAAACATTCAGTACTTC. The complete variable domain, with remaining parts taken from reference TRBV2 and TRBJ2-4, reads EPEVTQTPSHQVTQMGQEVILRCVPISNHLYFYWYRQILGQKVEFLVSFYNNEISEKSEIFDDQFSVERPDGSNFTLKIRSTKLEDSAMYFCASIAGIAKNIQYFGAGTRLSVL.